This TCR beta chain was recorded in a study of CD8+ T cells in alopecia areata. General study points: Sharing of TCR sequences between patients (possibly for HLA-related reasons) was less clear than in mice.

As concerns this clone: Its cognate antigen is unknown.

The sequencing template was cDNA reverse transcribed from extracted RNA. Libraries were prepared by immunoSEQ multiplex PCR; TCRdb keeps only in-frame clonotypes and omits some of them. The data hold 95,000 to 150,000 clones, with about 50% observed a single time. The CDR3 is made up of 14 amino acids. V was shortened by 0 bases and J by 8 bases, with 12 bases between the two germline ends. The V gene's germline CDR1 is SGDLS and CDR2 YYNGEE. Sequenced sample: NKG2D-low CD8+ T cells sorted from blood. This chain links TRBV9 with TRBJ2-1; no clear D. The receptor's source is a human donor with alopecia areata. CDR3 coding DNA: TGTGCCAGCAGCGTAGCTAGTTTGGTCCATGAGCAGTTCTTC. Its translation: CASSVASLVHEQFF.